The rows below give T cell receptor beta chains drawn from one sample of a study of blood T cells in healthy people across ages. TCRdb re-analysed the 5' RACE reads in MiXCR, keeping a single row per CDR3 protein. The sample lists approximately 880,000 distinct CDR3 sequences; roughly 50% were seen once. Sequencing was performed on blood. These receptors were obtained from a man younger than 40 in good health. The CDR3 runs from the conserved cysteine through the conserved F or W. Size tells how often a clone was seen (once, few, many) or the class of an expanded clone, and some rows leave it out.

CDR3aa: CASSSQGLHTDTQYF; j_gene: TRBJ2-3; v_gene: TRBV12-3/TRBV12-4; abundance: -
CDR3aa: CASSLTSGGYRTDTQYF; j_gene: TRBJ2-3; v_gene: TRBV5-1; abundance: -
CDR3aa: CASSLDPTGVETQYF; j_gene: TRBJ2-5; v_gene: TRBV7-8; abundance: few
CDR3aa: CASNTRGRGYGYTF; j_gene: TRBJ1-2; v_gene: TRBV6-1; abundance: -
CDR3aa: CAWSRLNYGYTF; j_gene: TRBJ1-2; v_gene: TRBV30; abundance: few
CDR3aa: CASGSPGAGGEKLFF; j_gene: TRBJ1-4; v_gene: TRBV27; abundance: few
CDR3aa: CASSPRQGGYYGYTF; j_gene: TRBJ1-2; v_gene: TRBV18; abundance: -
CDR3aa: CASSLPGQGNQPQHF; j_gene: TRBJ1-5; v_gene: TRBV7-9; abundance: -
CDR3aa: CASSQVPMNTEAFF; j_gene: TRBJ1-1; v_gene: TRBV4-1; abundance: -
CDR3aa: CASSLGTSGGTYEQYF; j_gene: TRBJ2-7; v_gene: TRBV7-9; abundance: many
CDR3aa: CASSPRDRADYGYTF; j_gene: TRBJ1-2; v_gene: TRBV27; abundance: -
CDR3aa: CASSYPGAVSFGYTF; j_gene: TRBJ1-2; v_gene: TRBV12-3/TRBV12-4; abundance: -
CDR3aa: CASSLRDSMNTEAFF; j_gene: TRBJ1-1; v_gene: TRBV3-1; abundance: -
CDR3aa: CASSLAVGSQDTQYF; j_gene: TRBJ2-3; v_gene: TRBV7-2; abundance: -
CDR3aa: CASTSGRTPLNRETQYF; j_gene: -; v_gene: TRBV4-1; abundance: once
CDR3aa: CASSHITGSDEQYF; j_gene: -; v_gene: TRBV13; abundance: few
CDR3aa: CSASPGQSLANYGYTF; j_gene: TRBJ1-2; v_gene: TRBV20-1; abundance: -
CDR3aa: CASSVDAGSPLHF; j_gene: TRBJ1-6; v_gene: TRBV7-9; abundance: few
CDR3aa: CSARLPNVGEEQYF; j_gene: TRBJ2-7; v_gene: TRBV20-1; abundance: once
CDR3aa: CASNLSGQPSYEQYF; j_gene: -; v_gene: TRBV11-2; abundance: -
CDR3aa: CASSQINIRGDSPLHF; j_gene: TRBJ1-6; v_gene: TRBV4-2; abundance: few
CDR3aa: CASSQAWDTLGSGYTF; j_gene: TRBJ1-2; v_gene: TRBV3-1; abundance: once
CDR3aa: CASSETQGIYQPQHF; j_gene: TRBJ1-5; v_gene: TRBV2; abundance: -
CDR3aa: CASSPRRDTQYF; j_gene: TRBJ2-3; v_gene: TRBV28; abundance: many
CDR3aa: CSAPRTDTQYF; j_gene: TRBJ2-3; v_gene: TRBV20-1; abundance: few
CDR3aa: CASRQWGSRYEQYF; j_gene: TRBJ2-7; v_gene: TRBV11-2; abundance: -
CDR3aa: CASRGITDTQYF; j_gene: TRBJ2-3; v_gene: TRBV12-3/TRBV12-4; abundance: few
CDR3aa: CASSLGQTRGELFF; j_gene: TRBJ2-2; v_gene: TRBV7-2; abundance: -
CDR3aa: CAHQIKGVREKLFF; j_gene: TRBJ1-4; v_gene: TRBV21-1; abundance: few
CDR3aa: CASSLAGPSNTQYF; j_gene: TRBJ2-3; v_gene: TRBV7-3; abundance: once
CDR3aa: CASSQDQGHATNEKLFF; j_gene: TRBJ1-4; v_gene: TRBV3-1; abundance: -
CDR3aa: CASTQDGNSGANVLTF; j_gene: TRBJ2-6; v_gene: TRBV12-3/TRBV12-4; abundance: many
CDR3aa: CASSFAYNNEQYF; j_gene: -; v_gene: TRBV7-9; abundance: -
CDR3aa: CASSLHVGTSDTDTQYF; j_gene: TRBJ2-3; v_gene: TRBV7-9; abundance: few
CDR3aa: CATYTGSSYNEQFF; j_gene: TRBJ2-1; v_gene: TRBV6-1; abundance: few
CDR3aa: CASSQAGPGELFF; j_gene: TRBJ2-2; v_gene: TRBV7-9; abundance: -
CDR3aa: CSAEPARGSGYTF; j_gene: TRBJ1-2; v_gene: TRBV20-1; abundance: -
CDR3aa: CASLPRHGLNQPQHF; j_gene: TRBJ1-5; v_gene: TRBV27; abundance: -
CDR3aa: CASSHYRTDTQYF; j_gene: TRBJ2-3; v_gene: TRBV4-1; abundance: -
CDR3aa: CASSMGRAGELFF; j_gene: TRBJ2-2; v_gene: TRBV19; abundance: -
CDR3aa: CASGANGPYNEQFF; j_gene: TRBJ2-1; v_gene: TRBV28; abundance: few
CDR3aa: CASSYPARGGTYNEQFF; j_gene: TRBJ2-1; v_gene: TRBV6-5; abundance: -
CDR3aa: CASTPYGTPSYNEQFF; j_gene: TRBJ2-1; v_gene: TRBV7-9; abundance: -
CDR3aa: CASGPGQGGYEQYF; j_gene: TRBJ2-7; v_gene: TRBV12-5; abundance: -
CDR3aa: CAIPGQGGTDTQYF; j_gene: TRBJ2-3; v_gene: TRBV7-9; abundance: -
CDR3aa: CAASRHDSSYEQYF; j_gene: TRBJ2-7; v_gene: TRBV15; abundance: -
CDR3aa: CASSLVVRGNYGYTF; j_gene: TRBJ1-2; v_gene: TRBV5-8; abundance: -
CDR3aa: CASSDAGREETQYF; j_gene: -; v_gene: TRBV25-1; abundance: once
CDR3aa: CASRSSDRGHSSIQYF; j_gene: TRBJ2-4; v_gene: TRBV11-2; abundance: -
CDR3aa: CATAGARNSNQPQHF; j_gene: TRBJ1-5; v_gene: TRBV12-3/TRBV12-4; abundance: -
CDR3aa: CASKQSLLRQETQYF; j_gene: TRBJ2-5; v_gene: TRBV2; abundance: few
CDR3aa: CASSPGLGTQGNIQYF; j_gene: TRBJ2-4; v_gene: TRBV13; abundance: -
CDR3aa: CASTTGVGRYYEQYF; j_gene: TRBJ2-7; v_gene: TRBV2; abundance: -
CDR3aa: CASSLVQTGSAEAFF; j_gene: TRBJ1-1; v_gene: TRBV5-1; abundance: -
CDR3aa: CASSFTDRGELHF; j_gene: TRBJ1-6; v_gene: TRBV7-9; abundance: -
CDR3aa: CASSATSGVSYEQYF; j_gene: TRBJ2-7; v_gene: TRBV2; abundance: -
CDR3aa: CASSNVQGDRGYTF; j_gene: TRBJ1-2; v_gene: TRBV6-2/TRBV6-3; abundance: few
CDR3aa: CASSYREGADTQYF; j_gene: TRBJ2-3; v_gene: TRBV3-1; abundance: -
CDR3aa: CASSYQGSHEQYF; j_gene: TRBJ2-7; v_gene: TRBV6-6; abundance: -